This T cell receptor beta chain was sequenced during a study of blood T cell repertoires in COVID-19. Profiling relied on immunoSEQ multiplex PCR, and the TCRdb table lists in-frame clones only, not all of them. This sample yields approximately 120,000 clones, of which around 86% are seen a single time; roughly 5.4% belongs to the top ten. The sequencing sample was made of peripheral blood. The source of this sequence is a human donor in a cohort sampled during active COVID-19.

CDR3 coding DNA: TGTGCCTGGACAATCCCGGGACAGAACAATGAGCAGTTCTTC. Its protein is CAWTIPGQNNEQFF. The V gene is TRBV30, the J gene TRBJ2-1; 7 nucleotides align to TRBD1. J gave up 5 bases and V 4 bases, and 8 bases lay outside the gene matches. The CDR3 consists of 14 residues. Per the germline V gene, CDR1 is GTSNPN and CDR2 is SVGIG (reference sequence).